Listed here are 12 T cell receptor beta chains from one sample, sequenced in a study of T cell responses to AZD1222 COVID-19 vaccine. Assay: immunoSEQ multiplex PCR; the TCRdb copy retains only in-frame clones and omits some. This sample has approximately 100,000 clones, with about 87% found just once. Sample: peripheral blood, taken on day 0 of AZD1222 vaccination. These receptors originate from an adult in good health.

This chain connects TRBV18 to TRBJ2-3, with D perhaps matching TRBD1 or TRBD2 (6 bases each). This CDR3 is built from 15 residues. Per the germline V gene, CDR1 is KGHSH and CDR2 is LQKENI. Trimming cost V 6 bases and J 4 bases, with 17 bases left between them. The CDR3 DNA follows: TGTGCCAGCTCGGCACAGGGAGGATTGGCAGATACGCAGTATTTT. Its protein product is CASSAQGGLADTQYF. The full variable domain, with the rest looked up from reference TRBV18 and TRBJ2-3, is NAGVMQNPRHLVRRRGQEARLRCSPMKGHSHVYWYRQLPEEGLKFMVYLQKENIIDESGMPKERFSAEFPKEGPSILRIQQVVRGDSAAYFCASSAQGGLADTQYFGPGTRLTVL.

The chain uses TRBV9 and TRBJ2-7; weak D call: TRBD1 (6 bases). CDR3 length: 15 residues. V was shortened by 1 base and J by 0 bases, with 11 bases between the two germline ends. Germline V gives CDR1 SGDLS, CDR2 YYNGEE. CDR3 sequence: CASSVSGTHSYEQYF. As DNA, the CDR3 is TGTGCCAGCAGCGTATCCGGGACACACTCCTACGAGCAGTACTTC.

This chain links TRBV19 with TRBJ1-1; a possible D gene is TRBD1 (6 bases). Germline CDR1 is LNHDA and CDR2 is SQIVND (reference sequence). Trimming took off 6 bases at V and 4 bases at J, with 15 bases between the two ends. The CDR3 runs 14 residues. Written as DNA, the CDR3 is TGTGCCAGTAGCAGGGGAAGGGGAAGCACTGAAGCTTTCTTT. Amino acid sequence: CASSRGRGSTEAFF.

The CDR3 spells CASSLGGGVNYGYTF. Here the CDR3 DNA reads TGTGCCAGCAGCTTAGGTGGAGGGGTGAACTATGGCTACACCTTC. This rearrangement joins TRBV7-2 to TRBJ1-2; TRBD1 might be the D (5 bases). The V end lost 1 base, the J end lost 2 bases, and 11 bases lay between the germline ends. The germline V gene encodes CDR1 SGHTA and CDR2 FQGNSA. The CDR3 length is 15 residues.

The rearrangement joins TRBV3-1 (or the pseudogene TRBV3-2) to TRBJ2-5; no reliable D call. V lost 0 bases and J lost 4, with 15 bases in between. Germline V CDR1 and CDR2: LGHDT, YNNKEL (reference sequence). This CDR3 has 16 amino acids. CDR3 sequence reads: CASSQDESAGRETQYF. The DNA of the CDR3 is TGTGCCAGCAGCCAAGATGAATCAGCCGGGCGAGAGACCCAGTACTTC.

CDR3 nucleotides: TGCGCCAGCAGCCAAGATTTCAGGGGAGTCGCTAACTATGGCTACACCTTC. Amino acid sequence: CASSQDFRGVANYGYTF. V is TRBV4-1 and J is TRBJ1-2, with a possible D match to TRBD1 (6 bases). The CDR3 runs to 17 residues. Deletions cut 0 bases from V and 0 bases from J, with 14 bases between. From germline, CDR1 is MGHRA and CDR2 YSYEKL.

This sequence joins TRBV28 and TRBJ1-5; unclear D gene. The CDR3 sequence is 13 residues long. V shed 7 bases and J shed 7 bases, with 14 bases lying between them. The germline V gene has CDR1 MDHEN and CDR2 SYDVKM. The chain's CDR3 is CASNPMVGQPQHF. DNA of the CDR3: TGTGCCAGCAACCCGATGGTGGGCCAGCCCCAGCATTTT.

The V call is TRBV24-1, the J call TRBJ2-1, with TRBD2 matching over 14 bases. The germline V gene encodes CDR1 KGHDR and CDR2 SFDVKD. This CDR3 has 17 amino acids. Trimming removed 0 bases from V and 7 bases from J; junction bases left unmatched: 4. Written as DNA, the CDR3 is TGTGCCACCAGTGATTTGGGACTAGCGGGAGGTGAGAATGAGCAGTTCTTC. Translation: CATSDLGLAGGENEQFF.

This sequence joins TRBV28 and TRBJ2-3; 10 bases match TRBD2. Germline V lookup: CDR1 MDHEN, CDR2 SYDVKM. The CDR3 consists of 15 residues. Unmatched junction bases numbered 3, after V lost 4 bases and J lost 2 bases. Here the CDR3 DNA reads TGTGCCAGCAGTTATAGCGGGGGGACCACAGATACGCAGTATTTT. Translation: CASSYSGGTTDTQYF. The full variable domain, its missing parts supplied by reference TRBV28 and TRBJ2-3, is DVKVTQSSRYLVKRTGEKVFLECVQDMDHENMFWYRQDPGLGLRLIYFSYDVKMKEKGDIPEGYSVSREKKERFSLILESASTNQTSMYLCASSYSGGTTDTQYFGPGTRLTVL.

This clone was recorded a few times. The chain employs TRBV5-1 and TRBJ2-1; 11 bases match TRBD2. This CDR3 is 19 amino acids long. Germline-derived CDR1 and CDR2 are SGHRS and YFSETQ. The ends lost 0 bases at V and 3 bases at J; junction bases unmatched: 11. CDR3 DNA sequence: TGCGCCAGCAGCTTGGCCGTCCTAGCGGGAGGCAGGTACTACAATGAGCAGTTCTTC. Translation gives CASSLAVLAGGRYYNEQFF.

The chain employs TRBV29-1 and TRBJ1-3; D is possibly TRBD1 (5 bases). Trimming shortened V by 2 bases and J by 2 bases, and 13 bases separated the two germline ends. The CDR3 has 15 amino acids. Germline loops: CDR1 SQVTM, CDR2 ANQGSEA. The CDR3 spells CSVEPRAGAGNTIYF. DNA of the CDR3: TGCAGCGTTGAACCTCGTGCGGGGGCTGGAAACACCATATATTTT. Drawing the rest from reference TRBV29-1 and TRBJ1-3, the complete variable domain is SAVISQKPSRDICQRGTSLTIQCQVDSQVTMMFWYRQQPGQSLTLIATANQGSEATYESGFVIDKFPISRPNLTFSTLTVSNMSPEDSSIYLCSVEPRAGAGNTIYFGEGSWLTVV.

The chain combines TRBV5-8 with TRBJ2-7; D remains unclear. V lost 6 bases to trimming and J lost 7 bases, with 20 bases between them. The CDR3 consists of 14 residues. CDR1 is SGHTS, CDR2 YDEGEE, per germline. Here the CDR3 reads CASTIETSTREQYF. In DNA, the CDR3 is TGTGCCAGCACCATTGAGACGTCTACCCGGGAGCAGTACTTC.